This entry describes one TCR beta chain. Its antigen target is currently unknown. Per-base quality was not reported, and no clone a single base away is much larger than it. The data were taken from a study of shared clonotypes between healthy human individuals (dated by TCRdb to 2018 to 2021). In terms of the full investigation: The cohort included a few men and a couple of women between 18 and 49 years of age. For each donor, CD4 naive and CD4 memory were each run on three plates, CD8 naive on two plates, and CD8 memory on one plate. To estimate repertoire size and how much clonotype sharing occurs between individuals, the study deeply sequenced the blood TCR repertoires of roughly 5 healthy adults. Libraries were prepared and TCR repertoires were sequenced by different laboratories using diverse techniques, in order to increase sequencing depth and limit assay-specific biases. Each donor's leukapheresis produced roughly between roughly 0.85 and 10 billion PBMCs. Results the study describes overall, beyond this receptor: Rarefaction of sorted-subset datasets indicated incomplete sequencing despite the large sequencing depth. Because the study included only a small number of donors, the genetic and exposure-history diversity represented was limited. Pairwise subsampling indicated that sequencing depth was expected to affect the degree of clonotype sharing among donors. Sampling was restricted to blood, and TCR repertoires in tissue are likely to differ from TCR repertoires in blood. Compared with non-shared clonotypes, clonotypes shared by all four sorted-subset donors had higher generation probabilities. Naive subsets generally had larger estimated clonotype richness than memory subsets. Across four donors, approximately 4.9% of naive CD4, 3% to 4% of naive CD8, about 2% of memory CD4, and over 0.35% of memory CD8 clonotypes were shared.

CD8 naive samples consisted of CD45RO-negative cells that were positively selected for CCR7, yielding a CD45RA+CCR7+ population without TemRA cells. Healthy HIV-negative adults with no recently reported acute infections or vaccinations were included as donors. Only Caucasian adults living in Nashville, Tennessee, USA were represented among the donors. Blood was obtained by leukapheresis, after which PBMCs were separated by Ficoll-Histopaque density gradient centrifugation and cryopreserved in liquid nitrogen vapor phase. Analytical flow cytometry was used to check the purity and quantity of each magnetically sorted T cell population. From each sorted fraction, genomic DNA was isolated and quantified by UV absorbance on a Nanodrop 2000c. TCR CDR3 regions were amplified from genomic DNA by multiplex PCR using the deep immunoSEQ assay. Genomic DNA extracted from each cell subset was distributed evenly over all wells of several immunoSEQ 96-well plates, and each plate served as one replicate. For sorted subsets, each replicate PCR was loaded with approximately 0.2 ug genomic DNA, equivalent to approximately 27,000 T cell genomes. Purified libraries were measured with a Qubit 3.0 fluorometer, size-checked on a Bioanalyzer 2100, and measured again with the KAPA Library Quantification kit. Every immunoSEQ 96-well plate was sequenced on a separate single-read 150-cycle Illumina NextSeq 550 flow cell. In the original analysis: Because only junctional sequences without quality scores were contained in the immunoSEQ output, filtering matching that applied to full-length reads could not be performed. Sequences were annotated with PyIR, a Python wrapper for IgBLAST v1.9, using IMGT germline references to assign V/J genes and CDR3. Reads were filtered out if the reads had weak V/J assignments (E-value above 1e-6), no CDR3, stop codons, out-of-frame junctions, or ambiguous translated residues. V3J clonotypes were defined as sequences sharing the same inferred V gene, J gene, and CDR3 amino acid sequence. Percentage overlap between repertoires was calculated by dividing the number of shared unique clonotypes by the size of the smaller repertoire. Three approaches were used to assess repertoire richness: RTK rarefaction, the Chao1 estimator, and Recon v2.1 estimates of unobserved clonotypes. Generation probabilities were computed with OLGA for all TCRbeta clonotypes obtained by the gDNA method from four donors. TCRdb's version of the immuneACCESS table is confined to in-frame rearrangements and falls short of the full clone set. An unresolved V gene accounts for under half of the shortfall where checked; the remainder is of unknown origin. That table furnishes V, J and clone size, whereas the DNA furnished D and trimming. This sample gives 1.5 million to 2.5 million clones in total; approximately 94% of them show up just once. The top ten clones comprise approximately 1% of the sample.

The CDR3 measures 14 amino acids from cysteine to phenylalanine. Left in the record is the CDR3 DNA by itself, 42 bases read in frame from the first base. Taken from the germline V gene (reference sequence), the CDR1 and CDR2 loops are MNHEY and SMNVEV. The V and J ends are trimmed by 5 bases and 0 bases, leaving 9 bases between them. The clonotype originates from a man aged 18 to 29 in good health. The sequenced sample consisted of naive CD8+ T cells sorted from blood. The cell subset or site tag for this specimen amounts to: CD45RA+CCR7+. The chain is encoded by TRBV27 joined to TRBJ2-3, with no D gene named confidently. The CDR3 region reads CASSPTPSTDTQYF. The DNA sequence is given as TGTGCCAGCAGTCCCACTCCTAGCACAGATACGCAGTATTTT.